This TCR beta chain appears in the sequencing data of a study of T-cell memory formation after mild COVID-19. For the study at large: TCR clusters were mostly confined to one donor each. Whole-study results and caveats: Clones contracting day 15 to 85 were balanced CD4/CD8; later expanders leaned CD4+. For second-wave clones that peaked at day 37, SARS-CoV-2 specificity went unverified. Cross-reactive memory apparently joined, as some responding clones appeared in pre-infection memory.

This CDR3 is 15 amino acids long. Germline CDR1 is SNHLY and CDR2 is FYNNEI. Germline trimming cut 7 bases from V and 1 base from J; bases unmatched to any gene: 7. This clonotype was observed a handful of times. Its antigen remains unknown. One entry per CDR3 protein, called by TCRdb with MiXCR from the 5' RACE reads. This table holds roughly 500,000 distinct CDR3 sequences, roughly 21% found once. V and J are TRBV2 and TRBJ2-7; TRBD1 agrees at 10 bases. The origin of this receptor is an adult woman who had mild COVID-19 (a few samples of this study predate the infection). Cell type and time point are not known. The source material was PBMCs or a T cell subset sorted from them (not recorded which). CDR3 nucleotides: TGTGCCAGCAACCCCCGGGACAGGGGTTCCTACGAGCAGTACTTC. Its translation: CASNPRDRGSYEQYF.